The 25 T cell receptor beta chains listed next were all sequenced from one sample in a study of blood T cells in healthy people across ages. Primers used in a second PCR of roughly 6 to 12 cycles were a sample-barcoded 5' primer and a J-beta primer mix. A single record per CDR3 protein comes from TCRdb applying MiXCR to the 5' RACE reads. The sample lists roughly 700,000 distinct CDR3 sequences, about half seen once, with roughly 31% in the top ten. The sequenced material came from blood. Receptors were obtained from an older woman in good health.

The chain has TRBV18 and TRBJ2-5, with 8 bases aligning to TRBD1. This CDR3 region has 14 residues. Germline V lookup: CDR1 KGHSH, CDR2 LQKENI. The junction had 2 bases not matched to a gene; V was cut back by 3 bases and J by 2 bases. The DNA of the CDR3 is TGTGCCAGCTCACCCTACAGGGGGCAAGAGACCCAGTACTTC. It specifies CASSPYRGQETQYF.

V is TRBV20-1 and J is TRBJ2-1; TRBD2 might be the D (6 bases). The CDR3 sequence is 14 residues long. Trimming pared 5 bases from V and 4 bases from J, leaving 15 bases between. Germline CDR1 is DFQATT and CDR2 is SNEGSKA (reference sequence). In nucleotides, the CDR3 is TGCAGTGCTGCTAGCGCTTCGTCGTACAATGAGCAGTTCTTC. It encodes CSAASASSYNEQFF.

This clonotype occurred a few times. V gene TRBV7-2 combines with J gene TRBJ2-7, with 9 nucleotides matching TRBD1. This CDR3 spans 15 amino acids. Trimming cost V 7 bases and J 2 bases; bases outside gene matches: 9. Germline V gives CDR1 SGHTA, CDR2 FQGNSA. In nucleotides, the CDR3 is TGTGCCAGCATGCCAGAGGGGACAGGGCCCTACGAGCAGTACTTC. It is translated as CASMPEGTGPYEQYF. Full variable domain (remainder filled in from reference TRBV7-2 and TRBJ2-7): GAGVSQSPSNKVTEKGKDVELRCDPISGHTALYWYRQSLGQGLEFLIYFQGNSAPDKSGLPSDRFSAERTGGSVSTLTIQRTQQEDSAVYLCASMPEGTGPYEQYFGPGTRLTVT.

This clonotype was counted only a few times. V usage is TRBV7-2 and J usage is TRBJ2-5, with D possibly called TRBD1 or TRBD2 (5 bases each). Germline V gives CDR1 SGHTA, CDR2 FQGNSA. The CDR3 spans 15 residues. Trimming left V 0 bases short and J 3 bases short, with 11 bases between. CDR3 region: CASSLAGTPEETQYF. The DNA of the CDR3 is TGTGCCAGCAGCTTAGCAGGGACCCCCGAAGAGACCCAGTACTTC.

The V and J genes are TRBV4-2 and TRBJ1-4, with 7 nucleotides matching TRBD1. The V gene's germline CDR1 is LGHNA and CDR2 YNFKEQ. The CDR3 totals 16 residues. After removal of 1 base from V and 2 bases from J, the junction contained 4 bases not matched to a gene. Here the CDR3 DNA reads TGTGCCAGCAGCCAAGTACTCAGGGGGACTAATGAAAAACTGTTTTTT. Translating gives CASSQVLRGTNEKLFF.

This clonotype occurred once. The gene calls are TRBV12-3 or TRBV12-4 and TRBJ2-4, with TRBD2 matching 7 bases. The CDR3 is 17 residues long. The trim removed 3 bases at V and 0 bases at J, leaving 8 bases unmatched. For the CDR3, the DNA is TGTGCCAGCAGTTTCCATAGCGGGTCCCTAGCCAAAAACATTCAGTACTTC. It translates to CASSFHSGSLAKNIQYF.

The J gene is TRBJ2-1, the V gene TRBV7-6; 8 bases are shared with TRBD2. Germline loops: CDR1 SGHVS, CDR2 FNYEAQ. The CDR3 has 18 residues. Trimming cost V 2 bases and J 7 bases; bases outside gene matches: 16. CDR3 sequence reads: CASSLYGVSGRMVNEQFF. CDR3 nucleotides: TGTGCCAGCAGCTTATACGGAGTAAGCGGGAGAATGGTAAATGAGCAGTTCTTC.

This clonotype was detected a few times. This chain connects TRBV9 to TRBJ2-5; 14 nucleotides agree with TRBD2. With 2 bases clipped from V and 4 bases from J, the junction kept 1 base outside the gene matches. The CDR3 consists of 15 residues. Germline CDR1 is SGDLS and CDR2 is YYNGEE. CDR3 DNA sequence: TGTGCCAGCAGCGTTGGGACTAGCGGGAGAGAGACCCAGTACTTC. As protein: CASSVGTSGRETQYF.

This chain joins TRBV3-1 and TRBJ1-1; possible D gene TRBD1, 6 bases. Germline assignment: CDR1 LGHDT and CDR2 YNNKEL (reference sequence). V was trimmed by 0 bases and J by 9 bases, leaving 8 bases between them. The CDR3 contains 12 residues. The DNA of the CDR3 is TGTGCCAGCAGCCAAGATCAGGGGAAAGCTTTCTTT. Amino acid sequence: CASSQDQGKAFF.

V and J are TRBV2 and TRBJ2-7; 11 nucleotides align to TRBD2. V lost 6 bases to trimming and J lost 5 bases; unmatched junction nucleotides: 6. The CDR3 spans 14 residues. The V gene's germline CDR1 is SNHLY and CDR2 FYNNEI. The DNA of the CDR3 is TGTGCCAGCAGGGGGACTAGCGGAGCCCACGAGCAGTACTTC. Translation: CASRGTSGAHEQYF.

CDR3 sequence reads: CSVPTDFEAFF. The CDR3 DNA follows: TGCAGTGTGCCGACAGACTTTGAAGCTTTCTTT. V is TRBV20-1 and J is TRBJ1-1, with a weak D call TRBD1 (5 bases). Trimming removed 7 bases from V and 7 bases from J, with 13 bases in between. The CDR3 is 11 residues long. CDR1 is DFQATT and CDR2 is SNEGSKA in the germline V gene (reference sequence).

This clonotype turned up a few times. The chain recombines TRBV2 with TRBJ2-1; D not resolved. This CDR3 contains 12 residues. Trimming took 8 bases from V and 3 from J, leaving 8 bases between them. Per the germline V gene, CDR1 is SNHLY and CDR2 is FYNNEI. CDR3: CASPRSYNEQFF. In nucleotides, the CDR3 is TGTGCCAGCCCAAGAAGCTACAATGAGCAGTTCTTC. The full variable domain, rest sourced from reference TRBV2 and TRBJ2-1, is EPEVTQTPSHQVTQMGQEVILRCVPISNHLYFYWYRQILGQKVEFLVSFYNNEISEKSEIFDDQFSVERPDGSNFTLKIRSTKLEDSAMYFCASPRSYNEQFFGPGTRLTVL.

The chain carries TRBV29-1 and TRBJ2-1; D is undetermined. The CDR3 totals 16 residues. Trimming took 2 bases from V and 0 from J, leaving 14 bases between them. Germline CDR1 SQVTM, CDR2 ANQGSEA. The DNA of the CDR3 is TGCAGCGTTGAAACTCAGCTCTCGAGCTCCTACAATGAGCAGTTCTTC. As protein: CSVETQLSSSYNEQFF.

This clonotype occurred a few times. This chain connects TRBV6-5 to TRBJ2-7, with 10 bases matching TRBD1. CDR1 is MNHEY, CDR2 SVGAGI, per germline. The trim removed 6 bases at V and 2 bases at J, leaving 7 bases unmatched. The CDR3 extends over 15 amino acids. This CDR3 is CASRAGTGDPYEQYF. The DNA of the CDR3 is TGTGCCAGCAGAGCCGGGACAGGGGACCCCTACGAGCAGTACTTC.

The chain is built from TRBV10-3 and TRBJ2-6; D remains unclear. The CDR3 spans 15 residues. The germline CDR1 and CDR2 sequences are ENHRY and SYGVKD. Deletions cut 6 bases from V and 0 bases from J, with 9 bases between. Here the CDR3 reads CAISPVSSGANVLTF. CDR3 nucleotide sequence: TGTGCCATCAGCCCGGTTAGCTCTGGGGCCAACGTCCTGACTTTC.

Remarks on this clonotype: A read error may account for a junction end that differs from germline. This chain connects TRBV20-1 to TRBJ2-1; D remains ambiguous. This CDR3 has 13 residues. Germline CDR1 and CDR2: DFQATT and SNEGSKA (reference sequence). DNA of the CDR3: TGCAGTGCTAGACATCCTTCCTACAATGGGCAGTTCTTC. It codes for CSARHPSYNGQFF.

V usage is TRBV24-1 and J usage is TRBJ1-4; the D gene is possibly TRBD1 (6 bases). This CDR3 has 14 residues. Germline V gives CDR1 KGHDR, CDR2 SFDVKD. V was shortened by 6 bases and J by 5 bases, with 12 bases between the two germline ends. The CDR3 nucleotides read TGTGCCACCAGTCCGGGGGGCGGGAATGAAAAACTGTTTTTT. Protein sequence: CATSPGGGNEKLFF.

V and J are TRBV7-2 and TRBJ2-3; weak D call: TRBD2 (6 bases). From germline, CDR1 is SGHTA and CDR2 FQGNSA. Trimming left V 5 bases short and J 13 bases short, with 25 bases between. This CDR3 region has 15 residues. CDR3 in DNA: TGTGCCAGCAGCCCTGCCGGGCCCCGAACCTGGGGGGAGTATTTT. Protein: CASSPAGPRTWGEYF.

This clonotype was picked up a small number of times. The chain carries TRBV7-3 and TRBJ2-1; D perhaps matches TRBD2 (5 bases). Germline V gives CDR1 SGHTA, CDR2 FQGTGA. The CDR3 covers 17 residues. The ends were cut back, 1 base at V and 2 bases at J, with 15 bases in the middle. CDR3 region: CASSLRSGRAAYNEQFF. In nucleotides, the CDR3 is TGTGCCAGCAGCTTAAGGTCCGGGCGGGCCGCCTACAATGAGCAGTTCTTC.

This clonotype was detected a few times. The chain carries TRBV7-9 and TRBJ2-4; a possible D gene is TRBD1 (6 bases). Germline V lookup: CDR1 SEHNR, CDR2 FQNEAQ (reference sequence). Trimming took 5 bases from V and 6 from J, leaving 11 bases between them. There are 13 residues in the CDR3. CDR3 sequence reads: CASSPPQGNIQYF. The CDR3 DNA is TGTGCCAGCAGCCCCCCACAGGGAAACATTCAGTACTTC.

This clonotype was recorded once. This chain links TRBV20-1 with TRBJ2-7, with a weak D call TRBD2 (7 bases). Germline CDR1 reads DFQATT; CDR2 reads SNEGSKA (reference sequence). This CDR3 region has 13 residues. Trimming removed 8 bases from V and 0 bases from J, with 14 bases in between. The CDR3 sequence is CSFGGGGSYEQYF. DNA of the CDR3: TGCAGTTTCGGGGGAGGGGGCTCCTACGAGCAGTACTTC.

On this clonotype: A read error may explain this, as a much larger clone is one base away. This chain uses TRBV9 with TRBJ2-1; D not certain. The CDR3 extends over 17 amino acids. Germline V gives CDR1 SGDLS, CDR2 YYNGEE. Trimming took off 7 bases at V and 2 bases at J, with 22 bases between the two ends. CDR3 in amino acids: CASGASWTVRPYNEQFF. CDR3 nucleotides: TGTGCCAGCGGCGCCTCCTGGACGGTAAGGCCCTACAATGAGCAGTTCTTC.

CDR3 amino acids: CASSPLTRGAGDTEAFF. CDR3 nucleotide sequence: TGTGCCAGCTCCCCCCTCACGAGGGGGGCTGGGGACACTGAAGCTTTCTTT. The V call is TRBV18, the J call TRBJ1-1, with a possible D match to TRBD1 (6 bases). Trimming took 6 bases from V and 3 from J, leaving 23 bases between them. This CDR3 spans 17 amino acids. Germline loops: CDR1 KGHSH, CDR2 LQKENI. Supplemented by reference TRBV18 and TRBJ1-1, the full variable domain reads NAGVMQNPRHLVRRRGQEARLRCSPMKGHSHVYWYRQLPEEGLKFMVYLQKENIIDESGMPKERFSAEFPKEGPSILRIQQVVRGDSAAYFCASSPLTRGAGDTEAFFGQGTRLTVV.

The J gene is TRBJ2-1, the V gene TRBV4-1; no reliable D call. CDR1 is MGHRA and CDR2 is YSYEKL in the germline V gene. The CDR3 contains 15 residues. V dropped 0 bases and J dropped 5 bases, with 11 bases sitting between them. CDR3 sequence (DNA): TGCGCCAGCAGCCAAGATGGGCTGCGGAACAATGAGCAGTTCTTC. Translating gives CASSQDGLRNNEQFF.

This chain connects TRBV27 to TRBJ1-2, with a tentative D call TRBD1 (6 bases). V was pared by 6 bases and J by 7 bases, with 15 bases between. The CDR3 has 13 residues. Germline V gene sequence: CDR1 MNHEY, CDR2 SMNVEV (reference sequence). CDR3 coding DNA: TGTGCCAGCAGCCAAACAGGGTTTGCTGGCTACACCTTC. It translates to CASSQTGFAGYTF.